This TCR delta chain was sequenced for a study of γδ T cells in repeated Plasmodium falciparum infection. In regard to this clone: This DNA's translation differs at residue 3 from TCRdb's protein, which comes from a much larger clone; a read error is likely, and the protein shown is translated from the DNA.

TCRdb re-called the multiplex PCR reads via CATT. This sample has over 90,000 delta-chain clones, with less than 1% found just once. The sequenced sample was gamma-delta T cells from blood. This receptor was obtained from a pool of human donors (malaria-infected and uninfected, not separated).

The CDR3 DNA reads TGTGCCGGTGACACCGTGTCTGGGGGATACGCAGCACAACTCTTCTTT. Protein: CAGDTVSGGYAAQLFF. The rearrangement uses TRDV2 and TRDJ2; the match to TRDD3 covers 12 bases. CDR3 length: 16 amino acids. CDR1 and CDR2 (germline): GEAIGNYY, EKD.